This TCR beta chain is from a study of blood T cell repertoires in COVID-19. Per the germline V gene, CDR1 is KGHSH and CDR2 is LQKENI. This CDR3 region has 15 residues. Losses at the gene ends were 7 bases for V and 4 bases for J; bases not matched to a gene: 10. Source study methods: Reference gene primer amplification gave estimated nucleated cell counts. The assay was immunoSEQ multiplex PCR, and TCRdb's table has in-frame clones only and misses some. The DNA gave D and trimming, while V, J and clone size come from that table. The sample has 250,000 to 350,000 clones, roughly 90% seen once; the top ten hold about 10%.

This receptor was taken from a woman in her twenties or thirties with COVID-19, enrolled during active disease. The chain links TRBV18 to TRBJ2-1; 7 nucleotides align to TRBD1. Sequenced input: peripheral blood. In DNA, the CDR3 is TGTGCCAGCTTCCTACAGGGGAAGGGGTACAATGAGCAGTTCTTC. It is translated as CASFLQGKGYNEQFF.